The sequence of this T cell receptor (beta chain) was determined in a study of shared clonotypes between healthy human individuals. This clone was counted a single time. Its antigen is not identified. Points from the study as a whole: An effect of sequencing depth on clonotype sharing among donors was expected.

Replicate PCRs for sorted subsets used 200 ng DNA; this equaled 25,000 to 35,000 T cell genomes. Original methodology: Because ImmunoSEQ provided only junction sequences with no quality scores, the filtering differed. The method was immunoSEQ multiplex PCR; TCRdb's version includes in-frame clones alone and lacks a portion of them. V and J calls and clone size follow that table, whereas D and trimming were derived from the DNA. Counted here are about 700,000 clones, around 74% occurring once; the ten biggest clones make up 1.5% to 2%. The CDR3 spans 13 residues. Trimming left V 4 bases short and J 3 bases short, with 8 bases between. CDR1 and CDR2 from the germline V gene are SGHAT and FQDESV (reference sequence). Study donors comprised healthy, HIV-negative adults devoid of recent acute infection or vaccination.

The origin of this receptor is a woman aged 25 to 39 in good health. Specimen: memory CD4+ T cells sorted from blood. Subset denoted: CD45RA-negative fraction. The chain carries TRBV11-1 and TRBJ2-3, with no clear D. The CDR3 loop reads CASSSVGTDTQYF. CDR3 nucleotides: TGTGCCAGCAGCTCCGTCGGTACAGATACGCAGTATTTT.